This T cell receptor beta chain was found in a study of T cell responses to AZD1222 COVID-19 vaccine. Study-level points and caveats: Vaccine-associated CD4 TCRs ranged over spike, dominating at 160-218 and 743-854. Rises in breadth and depth of Spike-specific TCRs came after two AZD1222 doses. Repertoires were collected only later (after the peak T cell response had occurred). Among the donors, most were white British and more were female, and clonal diversity was possibly underestimated.

Profiled with immunoSEQ multiplex PCR; TCRdb holds only in-frame clones, not every one. The data contain 95,000 or so clones, roughly nine tenths of them singletons. CDR1 is SGHAT and CDR2 is FQNNGV in the germline V gene. The V end was cut by 11 bases, the J end by 4 bases, with 14 bases between. The CDR3 is made up of 12 amino acids. Points on this clone: Antigen: not known.

The TCR comes from an adult in good health. This specimen consisted of peripheral blood, obtained on day 0 of MenACWY control vaccination. The V gene is TRBV11-2, the J gene TRBJ1-1, with D perhaps TRBD1 (6 bases). CDR3 residues: CAVQGWSTEAFF. DNA of the CDR3: TGTGCCGTACAGGGCTGGAGCACTGAAGCTTTCTTT. The full variable domain, with the rest looked up from reference TRBV11-2 and TRBJ1-1, is EAGVAQSPRYKIIEKRQSVAFWCNPISGHATLYWYQQILGQGPKLLIQFQNNGVVDDSQLPKDRFSAERLKGVDSTLKIQPAKLEDSAVYLCAVQGWSTEAFFGQGTRLTVV.